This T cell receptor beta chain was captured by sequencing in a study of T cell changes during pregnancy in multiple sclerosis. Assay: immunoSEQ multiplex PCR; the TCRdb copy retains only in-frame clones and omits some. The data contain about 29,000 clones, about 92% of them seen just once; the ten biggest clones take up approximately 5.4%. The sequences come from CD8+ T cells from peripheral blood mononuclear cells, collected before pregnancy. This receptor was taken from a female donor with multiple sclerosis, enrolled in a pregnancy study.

The CDR3: CASRALDYLSGYTF. The CDR3 DNA sequence: TGTGCCAGCAGGGCCCTAGATTACCTCAGCGGCTACACCTTC. This chain joins TRBV28 and TRBJ1-2; D is unclear. Germline V gives CDR1 MDHEN, CDR2 SYDVKM. V lost 6 bases and J lost 8, with 19 bases in between. The CDR3 is made up of 14 amino acids.